What follows is one T cell receptor beta chain and its context. Original processing notes: Estimated nucleated cell counts came from reference gene primer amplification. TCRdb's table, derived via immunoSEQ multiplex PCR, lists solely in-frame clones and lacks some. V, J and clone size reflect that table, while D and trimming were determined from the DNA. The sample records some 150,000 clones, roughly 87% being singletons. This sample was taken from a study of blood T cell repertoires in COVID-19. CDR1 is SNHLY and CDR2 is FYNNEI in the germline V gene. The trim removed 6 bases at V and 5 bases at J, leaving 13 bases unmatched. The CDR3 extends over 16 amino acids. Participants were aged 18 to 89 years, lived in about two dozen US areas, and enrolled virtually.

The sample taken for sequencing was PBMCs or T cells enriched from blood (not recorded which). This receptor was identified in a human donor with acute COVID-19. The donor label of this sample is uncertain. The rearrangement uses TRBV2 and TRBJ1-2, with 9 bases aligning to TRBD1. The CDR3 DNA sequence: TGTGCCAGCAGCGAAACCGGGACAGGGAATCTTTATGGCTACACCTTC. Amino acids: CASSETGTGNLYGYTF.